This T cell receptor beta chain is from a study of T cells in Graves' hyperthyroidism and ophthalmopathy. RNA transcripts provided the source from which TCR beta CDR3 regions were amplified. The TCR CDR3 first-round RT-PCR relied on the HTBI primer set. TCRdb recomputed calls from the multiplex PCR reads with MiXCR, one row per CDR3 protein. The data hold around 760,000 distinct CDR3 sequences, with under 45% observed a single time. This clonotype came up many times. Germline V gives CDR1 SGHKS, CDR2 YYEKEE (reference sequence). The CDR3 is 11 amino acids. Between the trimmed V and J ends, which lost 6 bases and 5 bases, there was a span of 8 bases.

The rearrangement links TRBV5-5 to TRBJ1-2; no firm D call. The material sequenced was blood. This receptor was taken from a woman aged 35 to 49 with Graves' hyperthyroidism. The CDR3 reads CASIEEYGYTF. The CDR3 DNA sequence: TGTGCCAGCATTGAAGAGTATGGCTACACCTTC.